The clone carrying this TCR beta chain was recorded at least ten times. The data are from a study of regulatory T cells in long-lasting Graves disease. As for time point: newly diagnosed GD, antithyroid drugs for less than 3 months. The TCR library was prepared using RNA isolated from PBMCs. V lost 4 bases to trimming and J lost 4 bases; unmatched junction nucleotides: 5. Germline CDR1 and CDR2: SNHLY and FYNNEI. The CDR3 sequence is 14 residues long. Library construction for TCR beta used iRepertoire HTBI primers and Arm-PCR of CDR3 regions. One entry per CDR3 protein results from TCRdb running MiXCR on the multiplex PCR reads. This sample has about 540,000 distinct CDR3 sequences, with approximately 15% found just once. This sample also belongs to another study, concerning T cells in Graves' hyperthyroidism and ophthalmopathy. That paper notes: Clinicians diagnosed patients from clinical symptoms, serum thyroxine and TRAb, thyroid ultrasound and orbital computed tomography. The HTBI primer set served for first-round RT-PCR of the TCR CDR3.

Sequenced here: peripheral blood mononuclear cells (PBMCs), sampled at new diagnosis, from a patient treated with antithyroid drugs. This sequence joins TRBV2 and TRBJ1-2, with 8 positions matching TRBD1. The TCR was taken from a man aged 25 to 40 with Graves disease. The CDR3 reads CASSGRQGFYGYTF. The CDR3 DNA reads as TGTGCCAGCAGTGGTCGACAGGGGTTCTATGGCTACACCTTC.